This is a list of T cell receptor beta chains from one sample in a study of blood T cell repertoires in COVID-19. Data came from immunoSEQ multiplex PCR; TCRdb stores just in-frame clones and leaves some out. This table holds 250,000 to 350,000 clones, around 88% found once. Material: PBMCs or T cells enriched from blood (not recorded which). All receptors come from a woman aged 40 to 49 who had recovered from COVID-19. Both conserved end residues are trimmed from each CDR3.

J,V,CDR3
TRBJ2-5,TRBV5-4,ASSSPGQQETQY
TRBJ1-1,TRBV30,AWSRQGNTEAF
TRBJ1-2,TRBV12-3/TRBV12-4,ASSLQDTYGYT
TRBJ2-1,TRBV9,ASSALAGAFPHEQF
TRBJ2-2,TRBV2,ASSEAGLAGVTGELF
TRBJ2-3,TRBV7-2,ASRVSGRGADTQY
TRBJ2-7,TRBV2,ASRETGTGNGEQY
TRBJ1-2,TRBV5-6,ASRSTGGYGYT
TRBJ2-7,TRBV7-2,ASSLSGTPAYEQY
TRBJ2-5,TRBV5-4,ASSTSLESHQETQY
TRBJ1-1,TRBV28,ASSFQDTEAF
TRBJ1-1,TRBV5-4,ASSLEAWGDTEAF
TRBJ2-1,TRBV9,ASSLEAARNEQF
TRBJ2-3,TRBV28,ASSLPGLAGTDTQY
TRBJ1-2,TRBV4-3,ASSPLKGGLDYGYT
TRBJ1-2,TRBV7-8,ASSPDRGAYGYT
TRBJ1-6,TRBV19,ASSITRTGEAPLH
TRBJ2-7,TRBV4-3,ASSQGWTGTSYEQY
TRBJ2-1,TRBV28,ASSLLAGGDEQF
TRBJ2-7,TRBV28,ASWTSGSEQY
TRBJ1-6,TRBV30,AWSATGRGNSPLH
TRBJ2-2,TRBV7-2,ASSTTGTPTGELF
TRBJ2-3,TRBV9,ASSQIVLAGGRHTQY
TRBJ2-1,TRBV11-1,ASSLPGLEAYNEQF
TRBJ2-2,TRBV5-1,ASSLAFTGELF
TRBJ1-5,TRBV27,ASHRAGHNQPQH
TRBJ2-5,TRBV7-2,ASSLVTGEGETQY
TRBJ2-7,TRBV19,ASSGGQGFYEQY
TRBJ1-4,TRBV4-1,ASSLDRMGEKLF
TRBJ2-5,TRBV5-1,ASWNRGQETQY
TRBJ2-7,TRBV2,ASSGLAGGGSSYEQY
TRBJ1-1,TRBV9,ASSVGPFEVGEAF
TRBJ2-7,TRBV15,ATSVASGGYEQY
TRBJ1-5,TRBV4-2,ASSQDHQGRQPQH
TRBJ2-1,TRBV19,ASTKLAGGYNEQF
TRBJ2-5,TRBV2,ARAIRDRLETQY
TRBJ2-7,TRBV4-1,ASSQVTGGLSYEQY
TRBJ2-1,TRBV7-2,ASSLDIGGSYNEQF
TRBJ1-2,TRBV7-2,ASSLGQFKGYT
TRBJ2-3,TRBV20-1,SASTRGGRGDTQY
TRBJ1-1,TRBV2,ASRPQGALNTEAF
TRBJ1-4,TRBV19,ASSGTGTGSEKLF
TRBJ1-4,TRBV4-3,ASSQSWQNEKLF
TRBJ2-7,TRBV27,ASSFAGQGYEQY
TRBJ2-7,TRBV23-1,ASSQFKKWDTTYEQY
TRBJ1-5,TRBV29-1,SAGQGSNQPQH
TRBJ2-1,TRBV7-8,ASSFLAGPYNEQF
TRBJ2-7,TRBV6-2/TRBV6-3,ASSYGATYEQY
TRBJ2-3,TRBV3-1/TRBV3-2,ASSQVLSGRLADTQY
TRBJ2-2,TRBV11-3,ASSPQGAPTGELF
TRBJ1-1,TRBV7-3,ASSLGHLNTEAF
TRBJ2-3,TRBV9,ASSAFRVDTQY
TRBJ2-3,TRBV6-5,ASSLEAGSTDTQY
TRBJ1-2,TRBV7-9,ASSPTGGSGYT
TRBJ1-2,TRBV28,ASSPPAGGDGGYT